The 24 T cell receptor beta chains reported below all come from one sample, sequenced in a study of blood T cell repertoires in COVID-19. Sequenced by immunoSEQ multiplex PCR; TCRdb stores in-frame clones only, minus some. In the table there are about 200,000 clones, about 85% of which are singletons. The sample taken for sequencing was peripheral blood. The receptors originated from a woman older than 75 with acute or convalescent COVID-19.

The chain employs TRBV19 and TRBJ2-1; TRBD1 agrees at 7 bases. The germline V gene has CDR1 LNHDA and CDR2 SQIVND (reference sequence). The CDR3 runs to 13 residues. The trim removed 10 bases at V and 3 bases at J, leaving 6 bases unmatched. Here the CDR3 reads CATQRDSYNEQFF. CDR3 in DNA: TGTGCCACCCAAAGGGACAGCTACAATGAGCAGTTCTTC. Complete variable domain (other parts from reference TRBV19 and TRBJ2-1): DGGITQSPKYLFRKEGQNVTLSCEQNLNHDAMYWYRQDPGQGLRLIYYSQIVNDFQKGDIAEGYSVSREKKESFPLTVTSAQKNPTAFYLCATQRDSYNEQFFGPGTRLTVL.

The chain has TRBV24-1 and TRBJ2-1; TRBD1 might be the D (6 bases). This CDR3 contains 16 residues. V gave up 9 bases and J gave up 4 bases, with 21 bases separating them. CDR1 and CDR2 from the germline V gene are KGHDR and SFDVKD. The CDR3 DNA is TGTGCCACCCCTATTAGGGGGAGAGATCCTTACAATGAGCAGTTCTTC. Encoded protein: CATPIRGRDPYNEQFF.

V usage is TRBV14 and J usage is TRBJ1-1, with D unclear. CDR1 SGHDN and CDR2 FVKESK come from the germline V gene. Trimming shortened V by 1 base and J by 4 bases, and 10 bases separated the two germline ends. This CDR3 has 14 amino acids. Written as DNA, the CDR3 is TGTGCCAGCAGCCAAGTTACTGAGATCACTGAAGCTTTCTTT. Encoded protein: CASSQVTEITEAFF.

The sample holds a few counts of this clone. The rearrangement links TRBV4-3 to TRBJ2-3; a weak D match, TRBD2 (5 bases). V was pared by 0 bases and J by 2 bases, with 12 bases between. CDR1 is LGHNA and CDR2 is YSLEER in the germline V gene. This CDR3 is built from 16 residues. Here the CDR3 DNA reads TGCGCCAGCAGCCAAGATATCGCTAGCCCCACAGATACGCAGTATTTT. Residues: CASSQDIASPTDTQYF.

As to this clone: At one end, the junction sequence differs from germline, possibly due to a read error. This chain connects TRBV30 to TRBJ1-1; unclear D gene. CDR3 length: 13 residues. The germline V gene has CDR1 GTSNPN and CDR2 SVGIG (reference sequence). DNA of the CDR3: TGTGCCTCGAGTACGTCCAGGAACACTGAAGCTTTCTTT. It encodes CASSTSRNTEAFF.

J is TRBJ1-6 and V is TRBV7-2, with 7 bases identical to TRBD1. Germline values: CDR1 SGHTA, CDR2 FQGNSA. This CDR3 contains 15 residues. V shed 3 bases and J 8 bases; nucleotides not matched to a gene: 7. The CDR3 DNA is TGTGCCAGCAGCTTTACAGGGGTAGGGGATTCACCCCTCCACTTT. Residues: CASSFTGVGDSPLHF.

This clone was recorded a few times. The chain links TRBV14 to TRBJ2-1; 9 nucleotides match TRBD1. J lost 5 bases, V lost 4 bases, and 6 bases had no gene match. There are 15 residues in the CDR3. The V gene's germline CDR1 is SGHDN and CDR2 FVKESK. The CDR3 region has the DNA TGTGCCAGCAGCCGCCGGGACAGGGCTAACAATGAGCAGTTCTTC. It is translated as CASSRRDRANNEQFF. The whole variable domain, filled in from reference TRBV14 and TRBJ2-1, reads EAGVTQFPSHSVIEKGQTVTLRCDPISGHDNLYWYRRVMGKEIKFLLHFVKESKQDESGMPNNRFLAERTGGTYSTLKVQPAELEDSGVYFCASSRRDRANNEQFFGPGTRLTVL.

Here the CDR3 DNA reads TGTGCCTGGAGTCCTGGCGGGGGGGCCTCTGGAAACACCATATATTTT. Translating gives CAWSPGGGASGNTIYF. The gene calls are TRBV30 and TRBJ1-3; a possible D gene is TRBD1 (6 bases). CDR1 and CDR2 from the germline V gene are GTSNPN and SVGIG (reference sequence). This CDR3 contains 16 residues. Trimming took 2 bases from V and 0 from J, leaving 14 bases between them.

This clone was seen a handful of times. V usage is TRBV7-2 and J usage is TRBJ1-1; the match to TRBD1 covers 7 bases. The CDR3 contains 14 residues. Per the germline V gene, CDR1 is SGHTA and CDR2 is FQGNSA. V shed 6 bases, J shed 4 bases, and the junction held 8 bases outside the gene matches. CDR3 nucleotide sequence: TGTGCCAGCAGGCCACCGGGACAGTTCACTGAAGCTTTCTTT. It yields the protein CASRPPGQFTEAFF. The full variable domain, completed using reference TRBV7-2 and TRBJ1-1, is GAGVSQSPSNKVTEKGKDVELRCDPISGHTALYWYRQSLGQGLEFLIYFQGNSAPDKSGLPSDRFSAERTGGSVSTLTIQRTQQEDSAVYLCASRPPGQFTEAFFGQGTRLTVV.

V usage is TRBV7-3 and J usage is TRBJ1-2, with D unclear. V was cut by 6 bases and J by 3 bases, with 11 bases left in between. The CDR3 totals 13 residues. Germline V gene lookup returns CDR1 SGHTA and CDR2 FQGTGA. The CDR3 reads CASSVRRDYGYTF. The CDR3 DNA sequence: TGTGCCAGCAGTGTAAGGAGGGACTATGGCTACACCTTC. The variable domain in full, completed from reference TRBV7-3 and TRBJ1-2, reads GAGVSQTPSNKVTEKGKYVELRCDPISGHTALYWYRQSLGQGPEFLIYFQGTGAADDSGLPNDRFFAVRPEGSVSTLKIQRTERGDSAVYLCASSVRRDYGYTFGSGTRLTVV.

This chain connects TRBV10-3 to TRBJ1-2, with D possibly matching TRBD1 (6 bases). V shed 8 bases and J shed 4 bases, with 20 bases lying between them. CDR1 ENHRY and CDR2 SYGVKD come from the germline V gene. The CDR3 length is 15 residues. CDR3 in amino acids: CAIPLDKGGSYGYTF. The DNA for the CDR3 is TGTGCCATCCCCTTGGACAAGGGGGGGTCCTATGGCTACACCTTC.

The rearrangement links TRBV7-2 to TRBJ2-6; TRBD2 is a possible D gene (6 bases). Germline V gene sequence: CDR1 SGHTA, CDR2 FQGNSA. The CDR3 totals 13 residues. Between the trimmed V and J ends, which lost 5 bases and 12 bases, there was a span of 14 bases. The CDR3: CASSPREWSVLTF. The CDR3 nucleotides are TGTGCCAGCAGCCCCCGGGAGTGGTCCGTCCTGACTTTC.

Only one count was recorded for this clone. The rearrangement uses TRBV4-1 and TRBJ1-2; 9 bases fit TRBD1. Germline CDR1 reads MGHRA; CDR2 reads YSYEKL. There are 15 residues in the CDR3. Germline trimming cut 2 bases from V and 6 bases from J; bases unmatched to any gene: 7. The CDR3 DNA reads as TGCGCCAGCAGCCAACCGGGACAGGGAACGGATGGCTACACCTTC. Translated, it gives CASSQPGQGTDGYTF.

V and J are TRBV5-6 and TRBJ2-7, with D perhaps TRBD2 (6 bases). Germline CDR1 is SGHDT and CDR2 is YYEEEE. V lost 0 bases to trimming and J lost 5 bases, with 9 bases between them. The CDR3 runs 13 residues. The CDR3 sequence is CASSLAGANEQYF. The CDR3 region has the DNA TGTGCCAGCAGCTTGGCGGGAGCAAACGAGCAGTACTTC. Full variable domain (remainder filled in from reference TRBV5-6 and TRBJ2-7): DAGVTQSPTHLIKTRGQQVTLRCSPKSGHDTVSWYQQALGQGPQFIFQYYEEEERQRGNFPDRFSGHQFPNYSSELNVNALLLGDSALYLCASSLAGANEQYFGPGTRLTVT.

This chain uses TRBV12-5 with TRBJ2-1, with 11 bases fitting TRBD2. CDR3 length: 20 amino acids. The J segment lost 12 bases and the V segment lost 2 bases, leaving 24 bases of the junction unmatched. Looked up from germline, CDR1 is LGHNT and CDR2 is FRNRAP. The CDR3 DNA is TGTGCTAGTGGTTTGTCTATCGCTAGCGGGAGGCCGGGTTTTTGGTCTGGGCAGTTCTTC. Translating it yields CASGLSIASGRPGFWSGQFF.

This clone was picked up one time. This chain links TRBV6-2 or TRBV6-3 with TRBJ1-2, with D possibly being TRBD1 (6 bases). V was cut by 5 bases and J by 0 bases, with 13 bases left in between. This CDR3 has 15 amino acids. Germline-derived CDR1 and CDR2 are MNHEY and SVGEGT. In DNA, the CDR3 is TGTGCCAGCAGTACGCCAGGGGACCCTAACTATGGCTACACCTTC. Translated: CASSTPGDPNYGYTF.

The chain employs TRBV5-1 and TRBJ1-3, with unresolved D. Trimming left V 0 bases short and J 3 bases short, with 13 bases between. Germline CDR1 SGHRS, CDR2 YFSETQ. This CDR3 is built from 16 residues. Here the CDR3 reads CASSLEASSYGNTIYF. The CDR3 DNA is TGCGCCAGCAGCTTGGAGGCCAGTAGCTATGGAAACACCATATATTTT. Complete variable domain (other parts from reference TRBV5-1 and TRBJ1-3): KAGVTQTPRYLIKTRGQQVTLSCSPISGHRSVSWYQQTPGQGLQFLFEYFSETQRNKGNFPGRFSGRQFSNSRSEMNVSTLELGDSALYLCASSLEASSYGNTIYFGEGSWLTVV.

This chain uses TRBV7-2 with TRBJ2-1; 8 nucleotides match TRBD2. This CDR3 comprises 16 residues. Germline V lookup: CDR1 SGHTA, CDR2 FQGNSA. J gave up 1 base and V 5 bases, and 7 bases lay outside the gene matches. The CDR3 coding sequence is TGTGCCAGCAGCGTCCGGGGGGGAGAATCCTACAATGAGCAGTTCTTC. Amino acids: CASSVRGGESYNEQFF.

V usage is TRBV28 and J usage is TRBJ1-2; TRBD1 might be the D (6 bases). V shed 5 bases and J shed 5 bases, with 9 bases lying between them. CDR1 and CDR2 (germline): MDHEN, SYDVKM. The CDR3 is 12 amino acids. The CDR3 loop is CASSQGQYGYTF. CDR3 DNA: TGTGCCAGCAGTCAGGGGCAGTATGGCTACACCTTC.

The CDR3 DNA sequence: TGTGCCAGCAGCTCGAGGACAGGGGGTTTTTTCTACGAGCAGTACTTC. Protein product: CASSSRTGGFFYEQYF. The chain links TRBV7-2 to TRBJ2-7; TRBD1 matches 10 bases. Germline V gene data show CDR1 as SGHTA and CDR2 as FQGNSA. The CDR3 is 16 residues long. V lost 4 bases and J lost 3; bases outside the gene matches: 9.

J is TRBJ1-1 and V is TRBV7-2, with TRBD1 matching over 7 bases. This CDR3 has 15 amino acids. V trimming: 3 bases; J trimming: 4 bases; junction bases outside the gene matches: 8. Germline V gives CDR1 SGHTA, CDR2 FQGNSA. Here the CDR3 reads CASSFQMTGSTEAFF. As DNA, the CDR3 is TGTGCCAGCAGCTTCCAGATGACAGGGTCCACTGAAGCTTTCTTT.

The chain recombines TRBV18 with TRBJ1-5, with 8 nucleotides matching TRBD1. This CDR3 is 15 amino acids long. Germline V gives CDR1 KGHSH, CDR2 LQKENI. V lost 2 bases to trimming and J lost 3 bases; unmatched junction nucleotides: 3. CDR3 residues: CASSPGQGANQPQHF. CDR3 nucleotides: TGTGCCAGCTCACCAGGGCAGGGGGCCAATCAGCCCCAGCATTTT.

The chain uses TRBV5-1 and TRBJ2-1; TRBD2 agrees at 7 bases. The junction had 9 bases not matched to a gene; V was cut back by 2 bases and J by 7 bases. Germline V gene lookup returns CDR1 SGHRS and CDR2 YFSETQ. CDR3 length equals 15 residues. This chain's CDR3 is CASSFSGLAGNEQFF. The CDR3 DNA is TGCGCCAGCAGCTTTAGCGGGCTAGCAGGGAATGAGCAGTTCTTC.

This chain uses TRBV6-5 with TRBJ2-4, with a tentative D call TRBD2 (7 bases). Trimming shortened V by 0 bases and J by 9 bases, and 15 bases separated the two germline ends. This CDR3 region has 15 residues. CDR1 is MNHEY, CDR2 SVGAGI, per germline. The CDR3 spells CASSYSGQGRAIQYF. The CDR3 DNA follows: TGTGCCAGCAGTTACTCGGGGCAGGGGAGGGCCATTCAGTACTTC.